The 7 T cell receptor beta chains below all came from one sample that was sequenced in a study of long-term antiretroviral therapy in people with HIV. Survey-level immunoSEQ v3.0 assays were run. Method: immunoSEQ multiplex PCR; TCRdb's copy keeps in-frame clones and lacks some. This sample carries tens of thousands of clones, more than 90% of them seen once, and the ten largest clones take 6.5% to 10%. Sequenced material: unsorted PBMCs, taken around 6 years after starting antiretroviral therapy. The receptor set was obtained from a young man with HIV.

The genes are TRBV27 and TRBJ2-3, with D maybe TRBD1 (6 bases). The CDR3 sequence is 15 residues long. Germline CDR1 and CDR2: MNHEY and SMNVEV (reference sequence). The V end was cut by 8 bases, the J end by 1 base, with 16 bases between. CDR3 sequence reads: CASLRGGARTDTQYF. DNA of the CDR3: TGTGCCAGCCTCCGAGGGGGAGCCCGCACAGATACGCAGTATTTT.

V usage is TRBV9 and J usage is TRBJ1-4; no firm D call. CDR1 SGDLS and CDR2 YYNGEE come from the germline V gene. This CDR3 is 15 amino acids long. V shed 0 bases and J shed 5 bases, with 11 bases lying between them. The CDR3 region has the DNA TGTGCCAGCAGCGTAGCAGCCTCTCACAATGAAAAACTGTTTTTT. Protein sequence: CASSVAASHNEKLFF. The whole variable domain, remainder taken from reference TRBV9 and TRBJ1-4, is DSGVTQTPKHLITATGQRVTLRCSPRSGDLSVYWYQQSLDQGLQFLIQYYNGEERAKGNILERFSAQQFPDLHSELNLSSLELGDSALYFCASSVAASHNEKLFFGSGTQLSVL.

This sequence joins TRBV4-1 and TRBJ2-5; 7 bases map to TRBD2. CDR1 and CDR2 (germline): MGHRA, YSYEKL. The CDR3 sequence is 14 residues long. The trim removed 5 bases at V and 6 bases at J, leaving 9 bases unmatched. Here the CDR3 reads CASSIVGGTKTQYF. CDR3 nucleotides: TGCGCCAGCAGCATTGTCGGGGGGACGAAGACCCAGTACTTC.

The chain joins TRBV7-8 to TRBJ2-5; the D gene could be TRBD1 or TRBD2 (5 bases each). CDR1 is SGHVS, CDR2 FQNEAQ, per germline. V was shortened by 1 base and J by 9 bases, with 21 bases between the two germline ends. This CDR3 region has 16 residues. CDR3 bases: TGTGCCAGCAGCTTAGGAGAGGGGTGGGTGCGCTTGGCCCAGTACTTC. This translates into CASSLGEGWVRLAQYF.

The rearrangement links TRBV9 to TRBJ2-3; possible D gene TRBD2, 6 bases. The CDR3 has 15 residues. Germline V gene lookup returns CDR1 SGDLS and CDR2 YYNGEE. V gave up 5 bases and J gave up 2 bases, with 15 bases separating them. CDR3 sequence (DNA): TGTGCCAGCAGGGAAGGAGGGGCTCCCACAGATACGCAGTATTTT. Its protein product is CASREGGAPTDTQYF. The full variable domain, in which reference TRBV9 and TRBJ2-3 provide the parts outside the CDR3, is DSGVTQTPKHLITATGQRVTLRCSPRSGDLSVYWYQQSLDQGLQFLIQYYNGEERAKGNILERFSAQQFPDLHSELNLSSLELGDSALYFCASREGGAPTDTQYFGPGTRLTVL.

This chain joins TRBV7-2 and TRBJ2-5, with D perhaps TRBD1 (6 bases). The CDR3 is 16 amino acids. V was pared by 1 base and J by 5 bases, with 17 bases between. The germline CDR1 and CDR2 sequences are SGHTA and FQGNSA. DNA of the CDR3: TGTGCCAGCAGCTTAGGATGGGCCCAGGGGCGGGAGACCCAGTACTTC. Protein: CASSLGWAQGRETQYF.

On this clone: Other DNA sequences in the same sample also yield this CDR3. V usage is TRBV7-9 and J usage is TRBJ1-2; 7 nucleotides line up with TRBD1. The CDR3 contains 15 residues. Germline CDR1 reads SEHNR; CDR2 reads FQNEAQ (reference sequence). Unmatched junction bases numbered 7, after V lost 2 bases and J lost 4 bases. The CDR3 DNA sequence: TGTGCCAGCAGCTTATCGCGAGGGGGCGGCTATGGCTACACCTTC. This codes for CASSLSRGGGYGYTF.